A single sample is the source of the 13 T cell receptor beta chains below, sequenced in a study of identical twins. TCRdb ran MiXCR on the 5' RACE reads and lists one entry per CDR3 protein. The sample has fewer than 550,000 distinct CDR3 sequences, about 16% seen once. These data are also associated with another study on yellow fever vaccine responses in identical twins.

What was sequenced was CD4+ T cells sorted from blood. These receptors were taken from a woman between 18 and 29 years old in good health.

Only a few counts were recorded for this clonotype. The chain uses TRBV20-1 and TRBJ2-1, with 9 bases aligning to TRBD1. Trimming cost V 2 bases and J 7 bases; bases outside gene matches: 9. The CDR3 sequence is 15 residues long. Germline-derived CDR1 and CDR2 are DFQATT and SNEGSKA (reference sequence). CDR3 nucleotides: TGCAGTGCTAGATTACAGGGGACAGGGAGAAATGAGCAGTTCTTC. It is translated as CSARLQGTGRNEQFF.

The chain uses TRBV25-1 and TRBJ1-5, with D perhaps matching TRBD1 (5 bases). Germline assignment: CDR1 MGHDK and CDR2 SYGVNS. The CDR3 is made up of 14 amino acids. Trimming took off 2 bases at V and 1 base at J, with 6 bases between the two ends. The CDR3 sequence is CASSERGSNQPQHF. In DNA form, the CDR3 reads TGTGCCAGCAGTGAACGGGGGAGCAATCAGCCCCAGCATTTT.

This clonotype turned up a few times. This chain links TRBV15 with TRBJ1-1; D is possibly TRBD1 (5 bases). V was clipped by 6 bases and J by 3 bases, with 8 bases between them. Germline CDR1 reads LNHNV; CDR2 reads YYDKDF (reference sequence). This CDR3 contains 12 residues. DNA for the CDR3: TGTGCCACCAGTTCGGGGGACACTGAAGCTTTCTTT. Translated: CATSSGDTEAFF.

The chain uses TRBV20-1 and TRBJ2-4, with D unclear. Germline assignment: CDR1 DFQATT and CDR2 SNEGSKA (reference sequence). This CDR3 region has 16 residues. The V end was cut by 0 bases, the J end by 0 bases, with 12 bases between. This CDR3 reads CSARDGQYLAKNIQYF. CDR3 DNA sequence: TGCAGTGCTAGAGACGGGCAGTATCTAGCCAAAAACATTCAGTACTTC.

There are a few counts of this clonotype. The DNA for the CDR3 is TGTGCCAGCAGCACTTGGGACAGGGCAGAGACCCAGTACTTC. This encodes CASSTWDRAETQYF. The chain recombines TRBV5-6 with TRBJ2-5; 9 bases are shared with TRBD1. From germline, CDR1 is SGHDT and CDR2 YYEEEE. Unmatched junction bases numbered 5, after V lost 4 bases and J lost 4 bases. This CDR3 has 14 amino acids.

In this sample, this clonotype turned up a few times. The chain couples TRBV11-1 to TRBJ2-5; 8 nucleotides agree with TRBD1. Trimming cost V 2 bases and J 4 bases; bases outside gene matches: 9. The germline V gene has CDR1 SGHAT and CDR2 FQDESV (reference sequence). The CDR3 loop spans 16 amino acids. CDR3 sequence reads: CASSLPQTGAGETQYF. The CDR3 DNA reads as TGTGCCAGCAGCTTACCCCAGACAGGGGCGGGAGAGACCCAGTACTTC.

This clonotype was detected a few times. The chain links TRBV12-3 or TRBV12-4 to TRBJ1-5; tentative D call: TRBD1 (5 bases). The CDR3 is 16 residues long. Trimming cost V 4 bases and J 3 bases, with 16 bases left between them. CDR3 nucleotide sequence: TGTGCCAGCAGTTCGCGGGTTACGGGGGTCAATCAGCCCCAGCATTTT. Translating it yields CASSSRVTGVNQPQHF.

There are a few counts of this clonotype. The chain joins TRBV5-5 to TRBJ2-7, with TRBD1 matching 7 bases. The V gene's germline CDR1 is SGHKS and CDR2 YYEKEE (reference sequence). The CDR3 is made up of 15 amino acids. Trimming cost V 4 bases and J 0 bases; bases outside gene matches: 7. The CDR3 is CASSGGQLSSYEQYV. The CDR3 region has the DNA TGTGCCAGCAGCGGGGGACAGTTGAGCTCCTACGAGCAGTACGTC.

The V call is TRBV5-5, the J call TRBJ2-1; tentatively, D is TRBD1 (7 bases). CDR3 length: 16 amino acids. Trimming took off 0 bases at V and 16 bases at J, with 26 bases between the two ends. CDR1 and CDR2 from the germline V gene are SGHKS and YYEKEE (reference sequence). The CDR3 coding sequence is TGTGCCAGCAGCTTGGGACAGGGTGCGGTCACTAGCTGGGGATTCTTC. It is translated as CASSLGQGAVTSWGFF.

CDR3 coding DNA: TGCGCCAGCAGGGTAGGGAAGAGCACAGATACGCAGTATTTT. Its protein is CASRVGKSTDTQYF. The chain couples TRBV5-1 to TRBJ2-3; D is ambiguous. This CDR3 comprises 14 residues. With 5 bases removed from V and 0 bases from J, the gap between germline ends came to 10 bases. Germline V gene data show CDR1 as SGHRS and CDR2 as YFSETQ.

This clonotype was observed a few times. CDR3 in amino acids: CSARDGRGYTF. The CDR3 DNA reads as TGCAGTGCTAGAGACGGTCGCGGCTACACCTTC. The gene calls are TRBV20-1 and TRBJ1-2, with D hard to call. The germline CDR1 and CDR2 sequences are DFQATT and SNEGSKA (reference sequence). Trimming removed 0 bases from V and 8 bases from J, with 7 bases in between. The CDR3 runs 11 residues.

This sequence joins TRBV15 and TRBJ1-1, with D perhaps matching TRBD1 (5 bases). The CDR3 totals 15 residues. Germline lookup yields CDR1 LNHNV and CDR2 YYDKDF (reference sequence). V lost 1 base and J lost 0, with 9 bases in between. The CDR3 loop is CATSRGDGLNTEAFF. The CDR3 nucleotides read TGTGCCACCAGCAGAGGGGACGGTTTGAACACTGAAGCTTTCTTT.

The V call is TRBV6-1, the J call TRBJ2-2; possibly TRBD2 for D (6 bases). The germline V and J ends were trimmed by 2 bases and 2 bases, with 18 bases remaining between them. This CDR3 has 18 residues. CDR1 is MNHNS and CDR2 is SASEGT in the germline V gene. In nucleotides, the CDR3 is TGTGCCAGCAGTGAACGAGGAACTTGGGGGACTAACACCGGGGAGCTGTTTTTT. Translating gives CASSERGTWGTNTGELFF.